This T cell receptor (beta chain) was documented in a study of response to subunit inactivated influenza vaccine. CDR3 length: 16 residues. TCRdb called the RT-PCR reads again in MiXCR, with one record for every CDR3 protein. The sample includes around 710,000 distinct CDR3 sequences, more than 11% of them seen just once. This clonotype appeared a few times. V and J are TRBV21-1 and TRBJ1-1. TRBV21-1 is listed as a pseudogene. The TCR comes from a man aged 50-59 years who received an inactivated influenza vaccine. The sequencing here drew on PBMCs from blood, taken around 15 days before vaccination. The CDR3 protein is CASSKVGRDHDTEAFF. As DNA, the CDR3 is TGTGCCAGCAGCAAAGTCGGCAGGGACCATGACACTGAAGCTTTCTTT.